These 27 T cell receptor beta chains originate from one sample sequenced in a study of patients and donors after allogeneic stem cell transplantation. TCRdb analysed the RT-PCR reads with MiXCR anew, one entry per CDR3 protein. Among 800,000 to 1,000,000 distinct CDR3 sequences listed, under 20% were seen once. The sequenced material came from blood, either unsorted or a sorted T cell fraction (not recorded which). The receptors come from a human donor who was either an allogeneic HSCT recipient or a stem cell or donor lymphocyte infusion donor (not recorded which). It is not recorded whose cells these are; they may come from a transplant donor.

There are a few counts of this clonotype. The chain uses TRBV6-5 and TRBJ1-1; D remains ambiguous. V lost 0 bases, J lost 4 bases, and 12 bases lay in between. This CDR3 region has 15 residues. Germline lookup yields CDR1 MNHEY and CDR2 SVGAGI. This CDR3 is CASSYSIGYGTEAFF. In nucleotides, the CDR3 is TGTGCCAGCAGTTACTCAATAGGGTATGGCACTGAAGCTTTCTTT.

V is TRBV12-3 or TRBV12-4 and J is TRBJ1-6; 7 nucleotides line up with TRBD1. V trimming: 6 bases; J trimming: 7 bases; junction bases outside the gene matches: 6. This CDR3 comprises 14 residues. CDR3 DNA: TGTGCCAGCAGCCCGGACAGGAGAAATTCACCCCTCCACTTT. Protein product: CASSPDRRNSPLHF.

This rearrangement joins TRBV9 to TRBJ2-5; TRBD2 matches at 9 bases. J lost 3 bases, V lost 7 bases, and 7 bases had no gene match. The CDR3 is 14 amino acids. Germline CDR1 SGDLS, CDR2 YYNGEE. The CDR3 loop is CASGGGGAEETQYF. CDR3 nucleotide sequence: TGTGCCAGCGGCGGCGGGGGGGCGGAAGAGACCCAGTACTTC.

This rearrangement joins TRBV27 to TRBJ2-1; 10 bases fit TRBD2. With V trimmed by 3 bases and J by 7 bases, 12 bases remained unmatched. The CDR3 is made up of 17 amino acids. Germline CDR1 reads MNHEY; CDR2 reads SMNVEV (reference sequence). CDR3 in DNA: TGTGCCAGCAGTTTTACCTTTAGCGGGGGGCCCAGGAATGAGCAGTTCTTC. Its translation: CASSFTFSGGPRNEQFF.

This clonotype was detected a few times. V is TRBV30 and J is TRBJ2-3; the D gene is possibly TRBD1 (6 bases). Germline CDR1 and CDR2: GTSNPN and SVGIG (reference sequence). V lost 8 bases and J lost 4, with 13 bases in between. The CDR3 spans 12 residues. The CDR3 here is CALGQGSDTQYF. The CDR3 DNA reads TGTGCCCTGGGCCAGGGGTCAGATACGCAGTATTTT.

The sample holds a few counts of this clonotype. V usage is TRBV5-5 and J usage is TRBJ1-1; D is perhaps TRBD1 (5 bases). Germline CDR1 and CDR2: SGHKS and YYEKEE (reference sequence). V gave up 4 bases and J gave up 6 bases, with 13 bases separating them. CDR3 length: 13 residues. Here the CDR3 reads CASSAGVPPEAFF. The CDR3 nucleotides are TGTGCCAGCAGCGCGGGGGTCCCCCCTGAAGCTTTCTTT.

The rearrangement uses TRBV4-1 and TRBJ2-7; D is possibly TRBD1 (6 bases). The V end was cut by 4 bases, the J end by 5 bases, with 18 bases between. The CDR3 extends over 15 amino acids. Germline CDR1 reads MGHRA; CDR2 reads YSYEKL. The CDR3 is CASSLLLGGAHEQYF. For the CDR3, the DNA is TGCGCCAGCAGCCTTTTATTAGGGGGAGCCCACGAGCAGTACTTC.

The rearrangement joins TRBV12-3 or TRBV12-4 to TRBJ1-2, with D possibly matching TRBD1 (5 bases). The CDR3 covers 15 residues. V was trimmed by 5 bases and J by 0 bases, leaving 13 bases between them. CDR3 nucleotides: TGTGCCAGCAGTATCCAGGACACCCCTAACTATGGCTACACCTTC. It yields the protein CASSIQDTPNYGYTF.

This sequence joins TRBV5-1 and TRBJ1-2; D remains unclear. Looked up from germline, CDR1 is SGHRS and CDR2 is YFSETQ. The CDR3 is made up of 14 amino acids. The V gene lost 1 base and the J gene lost 0 bases, with 7 bases spanning the gap. The CDR3 spells CASSLQESNYGYTF. The DNA for the CDR3 is TGCGCCAGCAGCTTGCAGGAATCTAACTATGGCTACACCTTC. Full variable domain (remainder filled in from reference TRBV5-1 and TRBJ1-2): KAGVTQTPRYLIKTRGQQVTLSCSPISGHRSVSWYQQTPGQGLQFLFEYFSETQRNKGNFPGRFSGRQFSNSRSEMNVSTLELGDSALYLCASSLQESNYGYTFGSGTRLTVV.

This rearrangement joins TRBV30 to TRBJ1-3; D is possibly TRBD1 (5 bases). V was trimmed by 1 base and J by 4 bases, leaving 14 bases between them. CDR3 length: 15 amino acids. In germline, CDR1 is GTSNPN, CDR2 SVGIG (reference sequence). The CDR3: CAWSAGHKKGNTIYF. The DNA of the CDR3 is TGTGCCTGGAGTGCAGGACATAAGAAAGGAAACACCATATATTTT.

The chain links TRBV6-2 or TRBV6-3 to TRBJ1-5, with unresolved D. The germline gives CDR1 MNHEY, CDR2 SVGEGT. The CDR3 spans 17 residues. V was clipped by 0 bases and J by 6 bases, with 18 bases between them. In DNA, the CDR3 is TGTGCCAGCAGTTACTCGCCTACCCGGGAGCCGGGTCAGCCCCAGCATTTT. This gives the protein CASSYSPTREPGQPQHF.

This sequence joins TRBV12-3 or TRBV12-4 and TRBJ1-1; D is perhaps TRBD1 (6 bases). Trimming left V 2 bases short and J 6 bases short, with 13 bases between. The CDR3 has 14 amino acids. Here the CDR3 DNA reads TGTGCCAGCAGTTTAACGGGGGCGAAAGCTGAAGCTTTCTTT. This codes for CASSLTGAKAEAFF.

The chain recombines TRBV5-5 with TRBJ2-1; D not resolved. With 6 bases removed from V and 3 bases from J, the gap between germline ends came to 16 bases. This CDR3 comprises 15 residues. Germline CDR1 and CDR2: SGHKS and YYEKEE (reference sequence). The CDR3 sequence is CASTLELVVYNEQFF. The CDR3 nucleotides are TGTGCCAGCACCCTAGAGTTGGTTGTCTACAATGAGCAGTTCTTC.

This clonotype has ten or more counts. The rearrangement links TRBV2 to TRBJ2-5; possibly TRBD2 for D (6 bases). Trimming removed 5 bases from V and 1 base from J, with 11 bases in between. CDR3 length equals 14 residues. Germline CDR1 is SNHLY and CDR2 is FYNNEI. The CDR3 sequence is CASSQDYLQETQYF. The DNA for the CDR3 is TGTGCCAGCAGTCAGGACTACCTCCAAGAGACCCAGTACTTC.

This clonotype was observed a handful of times. The rearrangement joins TRBV5-5 to TRBJ2-1, with 12 positions matching TRBD2. The CDR3 runs to 17 residues. The trim removed 0 bases at V and 3 bases at J, leaving 4 bases unmatched. Germline V gene data show CDR1 as SGHKS and CDR2 as YYEKEE (reference sequence). CDR3 in DNA: TGTGCCAGCAGCTTGGAGAGACTAGCGGGAGTCTACAATGAGCAGTTCTTC. Translation gives CASSLERLAGVYNEQFF.

The chain has TRBV9 and TRBJ1-3; the D gene is possibly TRBD1 (5 bases). Trimming stripped 2 bases from V and 2 bases from J, with 11 bases between. This CDR3 spans 15 amino acids. The germline V gene has CDR1 SGDLS and CDR2 YYNGEE. CDR3 loop: CASSVDSGTGNTIYF. The DNA of the CDR3 is TGTGCCAGCAGCGTCGATTCAGGGACTGGAAACACCATATATTTT.

This clonotype was recorded a few times. The chain has TRBV9 and TRBJ2-2; 9 bases are a match to TRBD2. The length of the CDR3 is 15 residues. In germline, CDR1 is SGDLS, CDR2 YYNGEE. The V gene end was trimmed by 7 bases and the J gene end by 4 bases; junction bases not matched to a gene: 8. CDR3 protein: CASAAVAGATGELFF. The CDR3 DNA reads as TGTGCCAGCGCGGCGGTAGCGGGAGCCACCGGGGAGCTGTTTTTT.

This rearrangement joins TRBV10-3 to TRBJ2-3, with 8 bases identical to TRBD2. V lost 3 bases and J lost 5; bases outside the gene matches: 4. Germline CDR1 and CDR2: ENHRY and SYGVKD. This CDR3 comprises 14 residues. In nucleotides, the CDR3 is TGTGCCATCAGTGAAAAGCGGGAGTTAGATACGCAGTATTTT. Residues: CAISEKRELDTQYF.

The V gene is TRBV24-1, the J gene TRBJ2-3; D is possibly TRBD1 (5 bases). Looked up from germline, CDR1 is KGHDR and CDR2 is SFDVKD. The CDR3 sequence is 14 residues long. With 5 bases removed from V and 0 bases from J, the gap between germline ends came to 8 bases. In DNA form, the CDR3 reads TGTGCCACCAGTGGTCCAGGGAGCACAGATACGCAGTATTTT. Translating gives CATSGPGSTDTQYF.

V gene TRBV30 combines with J gene TRBJ1-5, with TRBD1 as a possible D gene (6 bases). CDR3 size: 13 residues. CDR1 and CDR2 (germline): GTSNPN, SVGIG (reference sequence). V lost 5 bases and J 5 bases, leaving 13 bases between the germline ends. Here the CDR3 DNA reads TGTGCCTGGGGGGGCGGGGGTGATCAGCCCCAGCATTTT. Translated, it gives CAWGGGGDQPQHF.

This chain uses TRBV20-1 with TRBJ2-1; 9 nucleotides line up with TRBD2. The germline gives CDR1 DFQATT, CDR2 SNEGSKA (reference sequence). This CDR3 has 16 residues. The V gene end was trimmed by 4 bases and the J gene end by 2 bases; junction bases not matched to a gene: 9. The CDR3 nucleotides read TGCAGTGCTATACAGATAGCGGGGGTGACCTACAATGAGCAGTTCTTC. This codes for CSAIQIAGVTYNEQFF.

This clonotype appeared once. This sequence joins TRBV19 and TRBJ1-1; D uncertain. CDR3 size: 11 residues. Looked up from germline, CDR1 is LNHDA and CDR2 is SQIVND (reference sequence). V was shortened by 10 bases and J by 1 base, with 7 bases between the two germline ends. DNA for the CDR3: TGTGCCACCGAGAGGAACACTGAAGCTTTCTTT. This translates into CATERNTEAFF.

The V and J genes are TRBV27 and TRBJ2-7; D unresolved. This CDR3 is built from 15 residues. V was shortened by 0 bases and J by 2 bases, with 11 bases between the two germline ends. Germline V lookup: CDR1 MNHEY, CDR2 SMNVEV (reference sequence). The CDR3 bases are TGTGCCAGCAGTTTATCGGAGCGTCCAACCTACGAGCAGTACTTC. Translated: CASSLSERPTYEQYF.

V usage is TRBV4-1 and J usage is TRBJ2-2, with D possibly being TRBD1 or TRBD2 (5 bases each). The germline V and J ends were trimmed by 0 bases and 1 base, with 12 bases remaining between them. CDR3 size: 17 residues. Germline CDR1 reads MGHRA; CDR2 reads YSYEKL. The DNA for the CDR3 is TGCGCCAGCAGCCAAGATGTGGGACGCCTGAACACCGGGGAGCTGTTTTTT. This encodes CASSQDVGRLNTGELFF.

In DNA, the CDR3 is TGTGCCAGCAGCCAGTCGGCAGGGGAGCTGTTTTTT. Amino acids: CASSQSAGELFF. V usage is TRBV6-5 and J usage is TRBJ2-2; no firm D call. Per germline, CDR1 MNHEY and CDR2 SVGAGI. The CDR3 has 12 amino acids. V was pared by 6 bases and J by 8 bases, with 10 bases between.

This clonotype was seen only a few times. This chain's CDR3 is CASSIPRRGAPQHF. The DNA for the CDR3 is TGTGCCAGTAGTATCCCCAGACGGGGAGCGCCCCAGCATTTT. The rearrangement links TRBV19 to TRBJ1-5, with D uncertain. The V end was cut by 3 bases, the J end by 9 bases, with 15 bases between. Per germline, CDR1 LNHDA and CDR2 SQIVND (reference sequence). The CDR3 extends over 14 amino acids.

This clonotype was counted only a few times. A read error may produce the germline difference seen at one junction end. The rearrangement uses TRBV20-1 and TRBJ1-5; no reliable D call. CDR1 is DFQATT and CDR2 is SNEGSKA in the germline V gene (reference sequence). The CDR3 has 16 amino acids. This chain's CDR3 is CSARDSQILSNQPQHF. Written as DNA, the CDR3 is TGCAGTGCCAGAGATAGCCAGATCCTTAGCAATCAGCCCCAGCATTTT.